The TCR beta chain under discussion was sequenced for a study of CD8+CD57+ T cells in acquired aplastic anemia (dated by TCRdb to the late 2010s). Concerning the study at large: A mean of approximately 2.9 ug of DNA, ranging from about 0.17 to 30 ug, was extracted from sorted CD4+ and CD8+ cells. CD8+CD57+ expansion was defined as frequency above the mean frequency observed in healthy subjects.

The CDR3 starts with the cysteine, ends with the phenylalanine, and has 16 residues. CDR3 DNA only is kept here, 48 bases in frame from base 1. The junction shows trimming of 4 bases on V and 1 base on J, plus 17 bases between the germline ends. Per the germline V gene, SGHTS is the CDR1 and YDEGEE is the CDR2. About this clonotype: The antigen it recognizes is unknown. The input lacks base qualities; no much larger clone sits a single base away.

TCR beta VDJ combination and CDR3 sequence profiling used genomic DNA as the template. An Illumina HiSeq 2000 was used for TCR repertoire sequencing. Turning to the authors' computational methods: Repertoire assessment relied on Simpson's diversity index, CDR3 size and DJ length profiles, and TRBV/TRBJ rearrangement plots. The most abundant DNA sequence in the deep sequencing data was defined as the immunodominant clone. CDR3 amino acid sequences were checked for sharing between subjects and were compared against published repertoires and the VDJdb database. Through fastp at Q25 and MiXCR, TCRdb rebuilt clones from the public reads, retaining in-frame beta chains. Each entry is one CDR3 protein sequence, shown with its most common DNA and genes. The authors' filters were not applied to this entry. Across this sample there are about 160,000 distinct CDR3 sequences, with around 48% seen only once. The top ten clones comprise under 40% of the sample.

Points the paper makes about the study in general: Patients and healthy controls showed no significant difference in CD8+ Simpson's diversity (P=0.060). About 30 CD8+ CDR3 sequences were found in both patients and controls but appeared to be highly expressed in patients and within the immunodominant clones of the patients.

Expansion of CD8+CD57+ cells had been shown by flow cytometry in the patients chosen for sequencing. Every patient had a diagnosis of severe acquired aplastic anemia based on International Study of Aplastic Anemia and Agranulocytosis and Camitta criteria. No patient had received any therapy when blood was sampled. The study deep-sequenced TCR repertoires of sorted CD4+ and CD8+ blood T cells from severe aplastic anemia patients and healthy subjects. Patients were enrolled in the USA under clinicaltrials.gov protocols 00001620, 01623167, 00001397, 00071045, 00081523 and 00961064. Ficoll-Paque density gradient centrifugation was used to isolate peripheral blood mononuclear cells. Before DNA was extracted, CD4+ and CD8+ T cells were sorted using either FACS or magnetic beads.

This TCR was recovered from a human donor with aplastic anemia. The rearranged segments are TRBV5-8 and TRBJ2-5, with the D segment identity uncertain. Sequenced: sorted CD4+, CD8+, or CD8+CD57+ T cells (not recorded which) from PBMCs. The nucleotide sequence reads TGTGCCAGCAGCCCCCCCGCAGGCCCCATCCAAGAGACCCAGTACTTC. Translated, it gives CASSPPAGPIQETQYF. Joined to the reference TRBV5-8 and TRBJ2-5 proteins, this CDR3 gives the full variable domain: EAGVTQSPTHLIKTRGQQATLRCSPISGHTSVYWYQQALGLGLQFLLWYDEGEERNRGNFPPRFSGRQFPNYSSELNVNALELEDSALYLCASSPPAGPIQETQYFGPGTRLLVL.